This T cell receptor (beta chain) was sequenced for a study of T cell repertoires in cytomegalovirus infection. Study at large: Use of recently identified HLA-C-restricted and well-studied HLA-B-restricted CMV epitopes was part of the study. Signatures in public TCR beta sequences pointed to both CMV infection and matching HLA type.

TCRdb reanalysed the reads using MiXCR and keeps one entry per CDR3 protein. Of hundreds of thousands of distinct CDR3 sequences listed, about two fifths are singletons. Study-wide results and limits: Ex vivo, HLA-C-restricted CMV-specific TCR beta clonotypes prevailed over the rest of the response.

This CDR3 has 15 amino acids. V lost 6 bases, J lost 4 bases, and 6 bases stayed unmatched. The V gene's germline CDR1 is MNHEY and CDR2 SVGAGI. Worth noting for this clonotype: Its antigen is unidentified.

The receptor was isolated from a human donor in good health (CMV status not recorded). Some clones in this sample may be carry-over from other donors' samples. The chain recombines TRBV6-5 with TRBJ1-5; 10 nucleotides align to TRBD1. Source: cultured PBMCs, taken from culture after CMV antigen stimulation. For the CDR3, the DNA is TGTGCCAGCAGAGCAAGACAGGGGGCTAATCAGCCCCAGCATTTT. Its protein product is CASRARQGANQPQHF.